Below are 26 T cell receptor beta chains sequenced from a single sample in a study of metastatic and nonmetastatic thyroid tumors. Using MiXCR, TCRdb reanalyzed the PCR reads. The table records about 38,000 clones, less than 50% of them present only once. Patients were all untreated before their thyroid surgery. The sequenced sample was tumor tissue. The receptors stem from a male donor with papillary thyroid cancer or a benign thyroid nodule (not recorded which). Some clones in this sample may be carry-over from other donors' samples.

This chain joins TRBV11-2 and TRBJ1-1; TRBD1 is a possible D gene (5 bases). The CDR3 is 15 amino acids. Trimming removed 0 bases at V and 5 bases at J, with 13 bases between. Germline V gene lookup returns CDR1 SGHAT and CDR2 FQNNGV. The CDR3, as DNA: TGTGCCAGCAGCTTAGATAAAGGATCAGGGACTGAAGCTTTCTTT. Translation: CASSLDKGSGTEAFF.

This clone came up a few times. The chain recombines TRBV28 with TRBJ2-7; D is undetermined. From germline, CDR1 is MDHEN and CDR2 SYDVKM. The V end was cut by 3 bases, the J end by 4 bases, with 10 bases between. This CDR3 comprises 13 residues. In DNA form, the CDR3 reads TGTGCCAGCAGTTTCGGCCTAGATTACGAGCAGTACTTC. Translation: CASSFGLDYEQYF.

CDR3 sequence reads: CASRNIPGLGRETQYF. CDR3 DNA sequence: TGTGCCAGCAGAAATATCCCGGGACTAGGACGAGAGACCCAGTACTTC. The rearrangement joins TRBV6-1 to TRBJ2-5, with 8 nucleotides matching TRBD2. Germline CDR1 MNHNS, CDR2 SASEGT. The CDR3 spans 16 residues. Trimming cost V 6 bases and J 4 bases; bases outside gene matches: 13.

This clone was counted a few times. This chain uses TRBV6-1 with TRBJ2-2; the D is unclear. The V end lost 6 bases, the J end lost 4 bases, and 12 bases lay between the germline ends. The CDR3 sequence is 14 residues long. Germline loops: CDR1 MNHNS, CDR2 SASEGT. CDR3 DNA: TGTGCCAGCAGCCTAGTCGTTAGCACCGGGGAGCTGTTTTTT. Its translation is CASSLVVSTGELFF.

This chain connects TRBV5-1 to TRBJ2-2; D possibly corresponds to TRBD1 (5 bases). Trimming stripped 2 bases from V and 4 bases from J, with 9 bases between. Per germline, CDR1 SGHRS and CDR2 YFSETQ. The CDR3 runs to 14 residues. The CDR3 region is CASSFLQGTGELFF. For the CDR3, the DNA is TGCGCCAGCAGCTTCCTTCAGGGCACCGGGGAGCTGTTTTTT.

The chain has TRBV11-3 and TRBJ2-3; D possibly corresponds to TRBD2 (5 bases). V was pared by 1 base and J by 7 bases, with 15 bases between. The germline V gene encodes CDR1 SGHNT and CDR2 YENEEA. This CDR3 spans 15 amino acids. The CDR3 region has the DNA TGTGCCAGCAGCTTAGGCGGAGAGGGTCTGAATACGCAGTATTTT. This codes for CASSLGGEGLNTQYF.

A word on this clone: Within the sample, other DNA sequences also encode this same CDR3. V is TRBV11-3 and J is TRBJ2-2; D not resolved. The CDR3 runs to 15 residues. V lost 5 bases, J lost 6 bases, and 16 bases lay in between. Germline-derived CDR1 and CDR2 are SGHNT and YENEEA. The CDR3 DNA follows: TGTGCCAGCAGCCCTCGGCAGGCCCCGGCCGGGGAGCTGTTTTTT. As protein: CASSPRQAPAGELFF.

This clone has just a few counts. J is TRBJ1-2 and V is TRBV6-1, with D maybe TRBD1 (5 bases). Germline CDR1 and CDR2: MNHNS and SASEGT. CDR3 length equals 16 residues. V gave up 4 bases and J gave up 0 bases, with 15 bases separating them. The CDR3 loop reads CASSALPGATNYGYTF. The CDR3 nucleotides read TGTGCCAGCAGTGCACTCCCCGGGGCAACTAACTATGGCTACACCTTC.

The genes are TRBV7-2 and TRBJ2-7; 9 bases match TRBD2. The CDR3 extends over 15 amino acids. Trimming took 5 bases from V and 3 from J; bases not matched to a gene: 8. Per germline, CDR1 SGHTA and CDR2 FQGNSA. In nucleotides, the CDR3 is TGTGCCAGCAGCGCCTTAGCGGGAGATCACTACGAGCAGTACTTC. Residues: CASSALAGDHYEQYF.

This clone is categorized as medium-sized. V is TRBV6-4 and J is TRBJ2-3, with D unclear. The CDR3 extends over 13 amino acids. V was trimmed by 5 bases and J by 0 bases, leaving 6 bases between them. The germline gives CDR1 MRHNA, CDR2 SNTAGT. Here the CDR3 reads CASSRSSTDTQYF. Written as DNA, the CDR3 is TGTGCCAGCAGTAGAAGTAGCACAGATACGCAGTATTTT.

The chain has TRBV4-2 and TRBJ2-7; 8 positions agree with TRBD2. The length of the CDR3 is 16 residues. The germline CDR1 and CDR2 sequences are LGHNA and YNFKEQ. J was trimmed by 0 bases and V by 0 bases; bases with no gene match: 4. DNA of the CDR3: TGTGCCAGCAGCCAAGAGACTAGCGACCCCTCCTACGAGCAGTACTTC. This sequence encodes CASSQETSDPSYEQYF.

This clone was detected only once. The chain employs TRBV7-9 and TRBJ1-6, with D uncertain. With 5 bases removed from V and 2 bases from J, the gap between germline ends came to 10 bases. CDR1 is SEHNR, CDR2 FQNEAQ, per germline (reference sequence). The CDR3 runs 15 residues. In DNA, the CDR3 is TGTGCCAGCAGCCCTGGACGCCCCTATAATTCACCCCTCCACTTT. It specifies CASSPGRPYNSPLHF.

This clone was found a few times. The chain carries TRBV5-1 and TRBJ2-7; 10 bases are a match to TRBD1. The CDR3 has 15 residues. Germline V gene sequence: CDR1 SGHRS, CDR2 YFSETQ. The V gene end was trimmed by 4 bases and the J gene end by 0 bases; junction bases not matched to a gene: 4. The CDR3 here is CASSRQGAASYEQYF. CDR3 coding DNA: TGCGCCAGCAGCAGACAGGGGGCTGCCTCCTACGAGCAGTACTTC. Full variable domain (remainder filled in from reference TRBV5-1 and TRBJ2-7): KAGVTQTPRYLIKTRGQQVTLSCSPISGHRSVSWYQQTPGQGLQFLFEYFSETQRNKGNFPGRFSGRQFSNSRSEMNVSTLELGDSALYLCASSRQGAASYEQYFGPGTRLTVT.

J is TRBJ1-3 and V is TRBV7-8, with D possibly TRBD1 on 6 matching bases. The CDR3 loop spans 16 amino acids. Germline V CDR1 and CDR2: SGHVS, FQNEAQ. The V end lost 6 bases, the J end lost 0 bases, and 15 bases lay between the germline ends. The CDR3 DNA follows: TGTGCCAGCAGTCGGACAGCTTCGAACTCTGGAAACACCATATATTTT. Its translation: CASSRTASNSGNTIYF.

This clone was seen a few times. V gene TRBV19 combines with J gene TRBJ1-6; unclear D gene. Trimming left V 7 bases short and J 7 bases short, with 11 bases between. The CDR3 is 13 amino acids. Germline V gene sequence: CDR1 LNHDA, CDR2 SQIVND (reference sequence). The CDR3, as DNA: TGTGCCAGTACGTGGCAGGTGAATTCACCCCTCCACTTT. Translating gives CASTWQVNSPLHF.

This chain links TRBV6-1 with TRBJ2-7; 9 bases are shared with TRBD2. The V and J ends lost 1 base and 2 bases, in that order; junction bases with no gene match: 3. In germline, CDR1 is MNHNS, CDR2 SASEGT. This CDR3 spans 15 amino acids. The CDR3 coding sequence is TGTGCCAGCAGTGAAGAAGGCGGGGGGGCCTACGAGCAGTACTTC. Its translation: CASSEEGGGAYEQYF.

The J gene is TRBJ2-2, the V gene TRBV11-1; 7 bases are shared with TRBD1. V lost 4 bases and J lost 0; bases outside the gene matches: 5. Germline CDR1 reads SGHAT; CDR2 reads FQDESV (reference sequence). This CDR3 has 16 amino acids. Written as DNA, the CDR3 is TGTGCCAGCAGCTCCGGGACAGCCGCGAACACCGGGGAGCTGTTTTTT. Translated, it gives CASSSGTAANTGELFF.

The chain employs TRBV20-1 and TRBJ2-1; TRBD2 agrees at 7 bases. With V trimmed by 3 bases and J by 7 bases, 9 bases remained unmatched. CDR1 DFQATT and CDR2 SNEGSKA come from the germline V gene (reference sequence). The CDR3 consists of 14 residues. CDR3 sequence: CSASFLAVTNEQFF. CDR3 DNA: TGCAGTGCTAGTTTTCTAGCGGTCACAAATGAGCAGTTCTTC.

The genes are TRBV18 and TRBJ1-1; the D gene is possibly TRBD1 (5 bases). CDR1 KGHSH and CDR2 LQKENI come from the germline V gene. The length of the CDR3 is 14 residues. Trimming left V 6 bases short and J 3 bases short, with 14 bases between. CDR3 residues: CASSTQAGDTEAFF. The DNA for the CDR3 is TGTGCCAGCTCCACACAGGCGGGGGACACTGAAGCTTTCTTT.

This chain joins TRBV13 and TRBJ1-2; 9 bases are a match to TRBD1. The trim removed 5 bases at V and 3 bases at J, leaving 7 bases unmatched. The CDR3 runs 15 residues. Germline loops: CDR1 PRHDT, CDR2 FYEKMQ (reference sequence). The CDR3 bases are TGTGCCAGCAGCCCGCATAGGACAGGGGACTATGGCTACACCTTC. It translates to CASSPHRTGDYGYTF. The variable domain in full, completed from reference TRBV13 and TRBJ1-2, reads AAGVIQSPRHLIKEKRETATLKCYPIPRHDTVYWYQQGPGQDPQFLISFYEKMQSDKGSIPDRFSAQQFSDYHSELNMSSLELGDSALYFCASSPHRTGDYGYTFGSGTRLTVV.

In its sample, this clone was seen a few times. V is TRBV30 and J is TRBJ1-2, with 7 bases fitting TRBD1. CDR3 length: 12 amino acids. J was trimmed by 2 bases and V by 5 bases; bases with no gene match: 2. Germline CDR1 is GTSNPN and CDR2 is SVGIG (reference sequence). The CDR3 reads CAWSQGNYGYTF. CDR3 nucleotide sequence: TGTGCCTGGTCACAGGGGAACTATGGCTACACCTTC.

This clone occurred once. The chain is built from TRBV7-8 and TRBJ2-7; D unclear. The V gene's germline CDR1 is SGHVS and CDR2 FQNEAQ. V lost 5 bases, J lost 3 bases, and 11 bases lay in between. The CDR3 sequence is 13 residues long. The CDR3 here is CASSGVDGYEQYF. CDR3 DNA: TGTGCCAGCAGCGGGGTTGACGGCTACGAGCAGTACTTC.

This clone was picked up a small number of times. CDR3 DNA sequence: TGTGCCACCAAATCAGGACTAAACACCGGGGAGCTGTTTTTT. Protein product: CATKSGLNTGELFF. The rearrangement links TRBV24-1 to TRBJ2-2; D possibly corresponds to TRBD2 (6 bases). Germline CDR1 is KGHDR and CDR2 is SFDVKD. The CDR3 is 14 residues long. The V end lost 8 bases, the J end lost 2 bases, and 11 bases lay between the germline ends.

The V and J genes are TRBV27 and TRBJ1-5; 10 bases are shared with TRBD1. The CDR3 covers 15 residues. V was clipped by 3 bases and J by 4 bases; unmatched bases: 3. Germline values: CDR1 MNHEY, CDR2 SMNVEV (reference sequence). CDR3 in amino acids: CASSFSDRGNQPQHF. The CDR3 DNA reads as TGTGCCAGCAGTTTTTCGGACAGGGGGAATCAGCCCCAGCATTTT.

Judged by abundance, this clone is large. CDR3 sequence: CASSSGSLFEQYF. The CDR3 coding sequence is TGTGCCAGCTCTAGCGGGAGTCTATTCGAGCAGTACTTC. The chain combines TRBV11-2 with TRBJ2-7; 10 bases are shared with TRBD2. V trimming: 8 bases; J trimming: 6 bases; junction bases outside the gene matches: 7. CDR3 length equals 13 residues. Looked up from germline, CDR1 is SGHAT and CDR2 is FQNNGV.

This clone occurred a few times. This chain joins TRBV24-1 and TRBJ2-1; 7 bases map to TRBD1. The germline gives CDR1 KGHDR, CDR2 SFDVKD. Trimming at V came to 4 bases and at J to 6 bases, leaving 8 bases not matched to a gene. The CDR3 has 15 amino acids. CDR3 region: CATSEHRGGSNEQFF. CDR3 coding DNA: TGTGCCACCAGTGAACACAGGGGCGGAAGCAATGAGCAGTTCTTC.